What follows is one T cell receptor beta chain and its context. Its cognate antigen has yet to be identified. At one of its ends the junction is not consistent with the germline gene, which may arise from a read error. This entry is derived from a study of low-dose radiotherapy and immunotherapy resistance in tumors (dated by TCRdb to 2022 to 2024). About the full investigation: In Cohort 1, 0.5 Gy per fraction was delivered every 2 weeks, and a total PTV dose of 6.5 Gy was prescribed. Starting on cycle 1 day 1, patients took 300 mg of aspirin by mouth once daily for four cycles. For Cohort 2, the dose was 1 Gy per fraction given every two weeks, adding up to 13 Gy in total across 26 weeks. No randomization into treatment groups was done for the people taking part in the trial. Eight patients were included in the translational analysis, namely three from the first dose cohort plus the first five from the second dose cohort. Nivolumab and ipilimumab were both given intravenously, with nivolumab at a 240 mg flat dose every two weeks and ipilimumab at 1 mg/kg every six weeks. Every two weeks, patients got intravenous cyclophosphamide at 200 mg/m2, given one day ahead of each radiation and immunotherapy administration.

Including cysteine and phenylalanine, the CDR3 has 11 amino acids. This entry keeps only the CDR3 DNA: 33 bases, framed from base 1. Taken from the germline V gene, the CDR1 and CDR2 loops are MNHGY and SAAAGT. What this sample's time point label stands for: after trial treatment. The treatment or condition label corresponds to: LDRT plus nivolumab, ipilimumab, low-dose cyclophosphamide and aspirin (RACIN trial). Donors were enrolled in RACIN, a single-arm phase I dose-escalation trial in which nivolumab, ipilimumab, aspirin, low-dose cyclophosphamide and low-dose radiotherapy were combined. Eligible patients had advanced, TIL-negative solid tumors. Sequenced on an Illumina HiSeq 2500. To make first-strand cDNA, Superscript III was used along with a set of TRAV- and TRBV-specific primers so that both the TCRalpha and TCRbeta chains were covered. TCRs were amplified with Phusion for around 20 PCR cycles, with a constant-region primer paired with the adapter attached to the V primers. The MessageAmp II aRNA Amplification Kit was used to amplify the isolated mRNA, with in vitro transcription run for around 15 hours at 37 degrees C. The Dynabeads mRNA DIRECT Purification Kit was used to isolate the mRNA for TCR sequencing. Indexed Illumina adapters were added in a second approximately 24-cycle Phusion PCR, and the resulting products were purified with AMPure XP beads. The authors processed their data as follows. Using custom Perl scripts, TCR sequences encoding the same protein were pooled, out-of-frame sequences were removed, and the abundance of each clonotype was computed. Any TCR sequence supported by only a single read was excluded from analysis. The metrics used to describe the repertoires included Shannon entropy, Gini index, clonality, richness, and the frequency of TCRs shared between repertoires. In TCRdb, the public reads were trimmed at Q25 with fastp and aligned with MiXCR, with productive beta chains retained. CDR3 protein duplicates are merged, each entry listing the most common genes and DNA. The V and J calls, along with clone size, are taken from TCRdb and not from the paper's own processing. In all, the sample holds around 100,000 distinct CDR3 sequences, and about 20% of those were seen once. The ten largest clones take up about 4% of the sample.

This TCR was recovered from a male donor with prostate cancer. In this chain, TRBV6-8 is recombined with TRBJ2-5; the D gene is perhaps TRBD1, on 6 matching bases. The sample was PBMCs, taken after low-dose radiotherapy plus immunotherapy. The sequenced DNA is TGTGCCATCAGTAACAGGGCTACCCAGTACTTC. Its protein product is CAISNRATQYF.